This entry lists 8 T cell receptor beta chains sequenced from one sample in a study of regulatory T cells in long-lasting Graves disease. The TCR beta library used iRepertoire HTBI primers with Arm-PCR amplification of CDR3. TCRdb redid the calling of the multiplex PCR reads with MiXCR, one entry per CDR3 protein. This repertoire shows roughly 450,000 distinct CDR3 sequences, about 20% found once; its top ten account for 10% to 15%. The time point was: persistent/refractory GD, antithyroid drugs over 5 years with positive TRAb. RNA from PBMCs was the source of the TCR library. Sequenced material: peripheral blood mononuclear cells (PBMCs), taken when the disease was refractory, from a patient treated with antithyroid drugs. All receptors come from a female donor with Graves disease.

A word on this clonotype: A much larger clone differs by one base, so this may be a read error. V usage is TRBV7-2 and J usage is TRBJ1-5; D is perhaps TRBD1 (5 bases). CDR3 length: 13 residues. CDR1 is SGHTA and CDR2 is FQGNSA in the germline V gene. The CDR3 region has the DNA TGTGCCAGCGGCTTAACAGGACAACAGCCCCAGCATTTT. It codes for CASGLTGQQPQHF. Based on the CDR3 plus reference TRBV7-2 and TRBJ1-5, the full variable domain is GAGVSQSPSNKVTEKGKDVELRCDPISGHTALYWYRQSLGQGLEFLIYFQGNSAPDKSGLPSDRFSAERTGGSVSTLTIQRTQQEDSAVYLCASGLTGQQPQHFGDGTRLSIL.

This chain connects TRBV7-2 to TRBJ2-3; TRBD1 might be the D (5 bases). The ends were cut back, 2 bases at V and 3 bases at J, with 15 bases in the middle. The CDR3 sequence is 16 residues long. Per germline, CDR1 SGHTA and CDR2 FQGNSA. The CDR3 loop reads CASSLNGPGNTDTQYF. CDR3 DNA: TGTGCCAGCAGCTTAAACGGTCCAGGGAATACAGATACGCAGTATTTT.

This clonotype appeared a few times. This chain connects TRBV28 to TRBJ2-1; 7 bases agree with TRBD1. With 2 bases clipped from V and 4 bases from J, the junction kept 8 bases outside the gene matches. The germline CDR1 and CDR2 sequences are MDHEN and SYDVKM. The CDR3 extends over 16 amino acids. CDR3 in DNA: TGTGCCAGCAGTTTACCGTCAGGACAGGCTTACAATGAGCAGTTCTTC. Protein: CASSLPSGQAYNEQFF.

The chain uses TRBV6-1 and TRBJ2-7; 8 nucleotides align to TRBD1. CDR3 length: 14 amino acids. V gave up 6 bases and J gave up 2 bases; unmatched junction bases: 6. Germline V lookup: CDR1 MNHNS, CDR2 SASEGT. CDR3 nucleotide sequence: TGTGCCAGCAGGGGGACAGGCCAGCCCTACGAGCAGTACTTC. Translated, it gives CASRGTGQPYEQYF.

This clonotype was seen repeatedly, ten times or more. The chain is built from TRBV24-1 and TRBJ2-7, with D possibly being TRBD1 (6 bases). V lost 3 bases and J 0 bases, leaving 17 bases between the germline ends. This CDR3 spans 17 amino acids. Germline loops: CDR1 KGHDR, CDR2 SFDVKD. The CDR3 DNA follows: TGTGCCACCAGTGATCATCCTAATACAGGGAGCTCCTACGAGCAGTACTTC. Its protein is CATSDHPNTGSSYEQYF.

This clonotype has more than one count but fewer than ten. CDR3 protein: CASSLARLNTDTQYF. Written as DNA, the CDR3 is TGTGCCAGCAGCTTAGCTCGGTTGAACACAGATACGCAGTATTTT. This chain links TRBV7-8 with TRBJ2-3; D gene unclear. Trimming removed 0 bases from V and 2 bases from J, with 9 bases in between. Germline V lookup: CDR1 SGHVS, CDR2 FQNEAQ. The CDR3 spans 15 residues.

A few counts support this clonotype. This chain joins TRBV14 and TRBJ1-1; D possibly corresponds to TRBD1 (5 bases). V was clipped by 6 bases and J by 1 base, with 12 bases between them. The germline V gene encodes CDR1 SGHDN and CDR2 FVKESK. The CDR3 contains 14 residues. In DNA form, the CDR3 reads TGTGCCAGCAGGCAAAGCGGACAGAACACTGAAGCTTTCTTT. It specifies CASRQSGQNTEAFF.

This clonotype was seen many times. DNA for the CDR3: TGTGCCAGCAGCTCACGGAGCTCCTATAATTCACCCCTCCACTTT. It encodes CASSSRSSYNSPLHF. The chain links TRBV11-2 to TRBJ1-6, with unresolved D. Trimming cost V 4 bases and J 0 bases, with 7 bases left between them. Germline lookup yields CDR1 SGHAT and CDR2 FQNNGV. This CDR3 contains 15 residues.